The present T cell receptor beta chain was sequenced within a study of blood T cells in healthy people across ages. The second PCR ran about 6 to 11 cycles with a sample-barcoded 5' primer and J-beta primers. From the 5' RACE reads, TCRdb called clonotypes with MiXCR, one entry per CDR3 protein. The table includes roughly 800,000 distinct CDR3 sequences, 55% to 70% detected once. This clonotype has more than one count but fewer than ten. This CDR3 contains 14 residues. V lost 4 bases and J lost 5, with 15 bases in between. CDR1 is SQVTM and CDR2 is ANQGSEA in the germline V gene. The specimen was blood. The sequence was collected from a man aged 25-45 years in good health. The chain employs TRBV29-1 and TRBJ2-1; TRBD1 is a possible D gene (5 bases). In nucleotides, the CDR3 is TGCAGCGTTGCGAAGGGGTCCCCCAACAATGAGCAGTTCTTC. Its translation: CSVAKGSPNNEQFF.